Presented here are 24 T cell receptor beta chains from one specimen sequenced in a study of blood T cell repertoires in COVID-19. This table comes from immunoSEQ multiplex PCR, and its TCRdb copy is limited to in-frame clones, with some not included. The sample comprises under 300,000 clones, roughly 80% of which are singletons, and roughly 3.3% rests with the top ten. Material: peripheral blood. The receptor set was obtained from a woman aged 18-29 years with acute or convalescent COVID-19.

The chain joins TRBV6-6 to TRBJ2-7; D uncertain. The germline gives CDR1 MNHNY, CDR2 SVGAGI (reference sequence). Trimming cost V 3 bases and J 0 bases, with 3 bases left between them. This CDR3 comprises 12 residues. The CDR3 is CASSYNSYEQYF. CDR3 in DNA: TGTGCCAGCAGTTATAACTCCTACGAGCAGTACTTC.

The V call is TRBV18, the J call TRBJ1-1; possibly TRBD1 for D (6 bases). This CDR3 is built from 15 residues. The ends were cut back, 6 bases at V and 2 bases at J, with 16 bases in the middle. Germline CDR1 reads KGHSH; CDR2 reads LQKENI. CDR3 protein: CASSPIPGTNTEAFF. The CDR3 DNA reads as TGTGCCAGCTCTCCAATACCGGGGACAAACACTGAAGCTTTCTTT.

The chain uses TRBV5-6 and TRBJ2-1; weak D call: TRBD1 (5 bases). Germline values: CDR1 SGHDT, CDR2 YYEEEE. V lost 5 bases, J lost 6 bases, and 12 bases lay in between. The CDR3 is made up of 13 amino acids. CDR3 coding DNA: TGTGCCAGCAGTTTTGGGGCTAGCAATGAGCAGTTCTTC. Translation gives CASSFGASNEQFF.

The rearrangement links TRBV11-3 to TRBJ2-5; D is perhaps TRBD2 (6 bases). CDR1 and CDR2 (germline): SGHNT, YENEEA. This CDR3 has 14 amino acids. The V end lost 8 bases, the J end lost 4 bases, and 17 bases lay between the germline ends. CDR3 amino acids: CASGPGGARETQYF. In nucleotides, the CDR3 is TGTGCCAGCGGCCCCGGAGGGGCGAGAGAGACCCAGTACTTC.

This clone appeared once. The J gene is TRBJ2-2, the V gene TRBV28; tentatively, D is TRBD2 (6 bases). Germline V CDR1 and CDR2: MDHEN, SYDVKM. Between the trimmed V and J ends, which lost 8 bases and 0 bases, there was a span of 7 bases. The CDR3 spans 13 residues. CDR3 coding DNA: TGTGCCAGCTGGGGGGCGAACACCGGGGAGCTGTTTTTT. Translated: CASWGANTGELFF.

The rearrangement uses TRBV10-3 and TRBJ2-7; D is uncertain. V was pared by 0 bases and J by 6 bases, with 3 bases between. CDR1 is ENHRY and CDR2 is SYGVKD in the germline V gene. The length of the CDR3 is 11 residues. The CDR3 DNA follows: TGTGCCATCAGTGAGTCTATCGAGCAGTACTTC. Translation gives CAISESIEQYF.

The chain recombines TRBV27 with TRBJ2-1; possibly TRBD2 for D (5 bases). The V gene's germline CDR1 is MNHEY and CDR2 SMNVEV (reference sequence). Trimming pared 2 bases from V and 4 bases from J, leaving 18 bases between. The CDR3 extends over 17 amino acids. The CDR3, as DNA: TGTGCCAGCAGTTTAATCCCGCTAGGGAGCGCGTACAATGAGCAGTTCTTC. Its protein is CASSLIPLGSAYNEQFF.

Only a few counts were recorded for this clone. This rearrangement joins TRBV7-9 to TRBJ2-7, with D uncertain. Between the trimmed V and J ends, which lost 5 bases and 1 base, there was a span of 3 bases. The CDR3 is 11 amino acids. CDR1 is SEHNR and CDR2 is FQNEAQ in the germline V gene (reference sequence). DNA of the CDR3: TGTGCCAGCAGCCCATCCTACGAGCAGTACTTC. It codes for CASSPSYEQYF. Based on the CDR3 plus reference TRBV7-9 and TRBJ2-7, the full variable domain is DTGVSQNPRHKITKRGQNVTFRCDPISEHNRLYWYRQTLGQGPEFLTYFQNEAQLEKSRLLSDRFSAERPKGSFSTLEIQRTEQGDSAMYLCASSPSYEQYFGPGTRLTVT.

This clone was seen a few times. This chain connects TRBV19 to TRBJ1-6; no clear D. This CDR3 comprises 15 residues. CDR1 is LNHDA, CDR2 SQIVND, per germline (reference sequence). V shed 0 bases and J shed 3 bases, with 6 bases lying between them. CDR3 in amino acids: CASSIDGLYNSPLHF. DNA of the CDR3: TGTGCCAGTAGTATAGATGGCCTCTATAATTCACCCCTCCACTTT.

This sequence joins TRBV7-8 and TRBJ1-6; D gene ambiguous. The CDR3 consists of 15 residues. The germline V gene has CDR1 SGHVS and CDR2 FQNEAQ. V dropped 0 bases and J dropped 11 bases, with 14 bases sitting between them. Here the CDR3 DNA reads TGTGCCAGCAGCTTAGCGAATGGAGGCCCCACACCCCTCCACTTT. Protein sequence: CASSLANGGPTPLHF.

As for this clone: At one end, the junction sequence differs from germline, possibly due to a read error. This chain connects TRBV10-1 to TRBJ1-2, with D uncertain. Germline CDR1 is WNHNN and CDR2 is SYGVQD (reference sequence). The CDR3 contains 13 residues. The CDR3 is CASSAGTNYGYTF. Here the CDR3 DNA reads TGCGCCAGTAGTGCGGGAACTAACTATGGCTACACCTTC.

This clone was seen just once. This chain joins TRBV24-1 and TRBJ1-1; 11 nucleotides match TRBD1. This CDR3 comprises 13 residues. The V and J ends lost 9 bases and 4 bases, in that order; junction bases with no gene match: 3. Germline V gene data show CDR1 as KGHDR and CDR2 as SFDVKD. The CDR3: CATGQGAGTEAFF. The CDR3 coding sequence is TGTGCCACCGGACAGGGGGCCGGCACTGAAGCTTTCTTT.

J is TRBJ2-1 and V is TRBV11-3; 10 positions agree with TRBD2. There are 17 residues in the CDR3. Germline-derived CDR1 and CDR2 are SGHNT and YENEEA. V shed 1 base, J shed 6 bases, and the junction held 9 bases outside the gene matches. Written as DNA, the CDR3 is TGTGCCAGCAGCTTAGGCGCCGGGACTAGCGATCCCAATGAGCAGTTCTTC. As protein: CASSLGAGTSDPNEQFF.

This chain links TRBV12-3 or TRBV12-4 with TRBJ2-7, with 9 bases matching TRBD1. The CDR3 has 13 amino acids. Unmatched junction bases numbered 3, after V lost 6 bases and J lost 3 bases. The CDR3 DNA reads TGTGCCAGCAGACCGGGACAGGGCTACGAGCAGTACTTC. Residues: CASRPGQGYEQYF.

The CDR3 DNA reads TGTGCCAGCAGCTTGGGTCCAGGCTCTGGAAACACCATATATTTT. It encodes CASSLGPGSGNTIYF. The chain combines TRBV5-4 with TRBJ1-3; no firm D call. Between the trimmed V and J ends, which lost 0 bases and 0 bases, there was a span of 7 bases. The CDR3 extends over 15 amino acids. In germline, CDR1 is SGHNT, CDR2 YYREEE (reference sequence).

The CDR3 coding sequence is TGTGCCAGCTCACAAGTACAGGGGACAGATGAGCAGTTCTTC. Translation gives CASSQVQGTDEQFF. The chain joins TRBV18 to TRBJ2-1, with TRBD1 matching over 7 bases. The V gene end was trimmed by 4 bases and the J gene end by 8 bases; junction bases not matched to a gene: 8. This CDR3 is 14 amino acids long. Germline V CDR1 and CDR2: KGHSH, LQKENI.

As for this clone: Germline and junction disagree at one end, which may indicate a read error. The chain couples TRBV10-3 to TRBJ2-1; maybe TRBD1 (6 bases). There are 13 residues in the CDR3. The V gene's germline CDR1 is ENHRY and CDR2 SYGVKD. CDR3: CAVSVAGDNEQFF. CDR3 DNA: TGTGCCGTCAGCGTTGCAGGGGACAATGAGCAGTTCTTC.

This chain links TRBV30 with TRBJ1-2; the match to TRBD1 covers 10 bases. CDR3 length: 13 residues. The germline gives CDR1 GTSNPN, CDR2 SVGIG (reference sequence). V lost 3 bases to trimming and J lost 7 bases; unmatched junction nucleotides: 5. This CDR3 reads CAWSAGQGGGYTF. CDR3 bases: TGTGCCTGGAGCGCCGGACAGGGGGGTGGCTACACCTTC.

This clone was counted once. V gene TRBV6-2 or TRBV6-3 combines with J gene TRBJ2-1; D gene uncertain. The CDR3 is 12 amino acids. The germline V gene has CDR1 MNHEY and CDR2 SVGEGT. V was pared by 5 bases and J by 2 bases, with 4 bases between. The CDR3 protein is CASSGTYNEQFF. Written as DNA, the CDR3 is TGTGCCAGCAGTGGCACCTACAATGAGCAGTTCTTC.

The J gene is TRBJ2-5, the V gene TRBV5-4, with 11 bases matching TRBD1. Germline CDR1 is SGHNT and CDR2 is YYREEE (reference sequence). J lost 2 bases, V lost 0 bases, and 9 bases had no gene match. The CDR3 runs 18 residues. The CDR3 bases are TGTGCCAGCAGCTTGGGAGGGACAGGGGGACTACTACAAGAGACCCAGTACTTC. Translated: CASSLGGTGGLLQETQYF.

This clone has only a few counts. CDR3 residues: CASTEGNTIYF. CDR3 DNA sequence: TGTGCCAGCACTGAGGGAAACACCATATATTTT. This chain connects TRBV6-7 to TRBJ1-3; D not resolved. TRBV6-7 is marked as an open reading frame, function uncertain. The V and J ends lost 7 bases and 4 bases respectively, with 5 bases between them. CDR3 length: 11 amino acids.

The chain employs TRBV30 and TRBJ1-3, with TRBD1 as a possible D gene (5 bases). V was trimmed by 1 base and J by 4 bases, leaving 11 bases between them. Germline CDR1 is GTSNPN and CDR2 is SVGIG (reference sequence). CDR3 length: 14 amino acids. The CDR3 DNA reads TGTGCCTGGAGTGCAGGGCTGGGCGGAAACACCATATATTTT. Translating it yields CAWSAGLGGNTIYF. Based on the CDR3 plus reference TRBV30 and TRBJ1-3, the full variable domain is SQTIHQWPATLVQPVGSPLSLECTVEGTSNPNLYWYRQAAGRGLQLLFYSVGIGQISSEVPQNLSASRPQDRQFILSSKKLLLSDSGFYLCAWSAGLGGNTIYFGEGSWLTVV.

The chain recombines TRBV3-1 (or the pseudogene TRBV3-2) with TRBJ1-3; 9 nucleotides agree with TRBD1. CDR3 length: 20 amino acids. The trim removed 8 bases at V and 0 bases at J, leaving 20 bases unmatched. Germline-derived CDR1 and CDR2 are LGHDT and YNNKEL (reference sequence). CDR3 sequence (DNA): TGTGCCAGCCATATCACCCGTCTAGGAGGGGACAGGGTCTCTGGAAACACCATATATTTT. Protein sequence: CASHITRLGGDRVSGNTIYF.

The chain recombines TRBV4-2 with TRBJ2-7; tentative D call: TRBD2 (6 bases). The germline CDR1 and CDR2 sequences are LGHNA and YNFKEQ. The CDR3 runs to 15 residues. V lost 4 bases to trimming and J lost 2 bases, with 15 bases between them. The CDR3 DNA is TGTGCCAGCAGCCCCAACAACGGGGGAGCCTACGAGCAGTACTTC. This translates into CASSPNNGGAYEQYF.